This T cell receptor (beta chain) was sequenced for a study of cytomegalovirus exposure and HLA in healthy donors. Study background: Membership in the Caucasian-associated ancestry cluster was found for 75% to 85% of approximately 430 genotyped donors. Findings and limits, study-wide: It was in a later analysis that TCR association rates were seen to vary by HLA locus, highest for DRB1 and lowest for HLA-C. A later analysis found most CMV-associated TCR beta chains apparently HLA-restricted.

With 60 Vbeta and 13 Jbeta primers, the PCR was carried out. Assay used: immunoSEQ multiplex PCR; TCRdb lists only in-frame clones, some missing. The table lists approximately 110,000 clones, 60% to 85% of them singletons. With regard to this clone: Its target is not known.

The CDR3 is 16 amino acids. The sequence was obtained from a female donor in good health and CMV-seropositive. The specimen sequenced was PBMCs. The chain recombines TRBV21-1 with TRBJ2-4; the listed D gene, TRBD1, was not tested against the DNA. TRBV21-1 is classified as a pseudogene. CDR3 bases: TGTGCCAGCAGCTTACCAGGCACACCAGCCAAAAACATTCAGTACTTC. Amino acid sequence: CASSLPGTPAKNIQYF.